The clone carrying this TCR beta chain was detected a few times. The data are from a study of T-cell memory formation after mild COVID-19. The CDR3 covers 13 residues. Germline-derived CDR1 and CDR2 are SGHTA and FQGNSA. With 5 bases removed from V and 6 bases from J, the gap between germline ends came to 13 bases. A single record per CDR3 protein comes from TCRdb applying MiXCR to the 5' RACE reads. This sample carries under 400,000 distinct CDR3 sequences, 25% to 30% of them seen once, and the ten largest clones take 13%. The TCR sequence derives from an adult woman who had mild COVID-19 (a few samples of this study predate the infection). Cell type and time point are not known. Material: PBMCs or a T cell subset sorted from them (not recorded which). The chain employs TRBV7-2 and TRBJ1-2, with unresolved D. The CDR3 reads CASSPNSRDGYTF. Written as DNA, the CDR3 is TGTGCCAGCAGCCCAAACTCCCGGGATGGCTACACCTTC. The variable domain in full, with the rest retrieved from reference TRBV7-2 and TRBJ1-2, is GAGVSQSPSNKVTEKGKDVELRCDPISGHTALYWYRQSLGQGLEFLIYFQGNSAPDKSGLPSDRFSAERTGGSVSTLTIQRTQQEDSAVYLCASSPNSRDGYTFGSGTRLTVV.